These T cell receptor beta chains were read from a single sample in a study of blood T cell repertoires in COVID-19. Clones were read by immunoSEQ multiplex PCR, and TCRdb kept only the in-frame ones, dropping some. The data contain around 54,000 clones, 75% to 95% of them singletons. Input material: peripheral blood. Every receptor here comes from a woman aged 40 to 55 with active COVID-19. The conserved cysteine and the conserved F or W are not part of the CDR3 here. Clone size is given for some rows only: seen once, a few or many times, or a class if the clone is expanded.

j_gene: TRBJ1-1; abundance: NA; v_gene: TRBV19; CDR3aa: ASSMSGQANTEAF
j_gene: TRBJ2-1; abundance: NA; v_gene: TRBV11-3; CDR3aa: ASNVGGHRGEQF
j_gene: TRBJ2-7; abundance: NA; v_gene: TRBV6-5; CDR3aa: ASSYLRGGAPYEQY
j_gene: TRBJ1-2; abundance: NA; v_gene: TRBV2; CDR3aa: ASTGDRGTSGYT
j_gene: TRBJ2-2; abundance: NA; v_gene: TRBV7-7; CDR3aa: ASSRTGGSSTGELF
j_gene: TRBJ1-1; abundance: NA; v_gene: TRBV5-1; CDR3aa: ASSLGQGWNTEAF
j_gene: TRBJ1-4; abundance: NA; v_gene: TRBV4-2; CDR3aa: ASSQWPGGANEKLF
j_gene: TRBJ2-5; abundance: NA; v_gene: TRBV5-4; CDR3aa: ASSFHETKETQY
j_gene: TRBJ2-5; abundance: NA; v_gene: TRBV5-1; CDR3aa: SSKPAGGQETQY
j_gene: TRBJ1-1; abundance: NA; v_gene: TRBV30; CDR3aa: AWKDGGTGVFRTEAF
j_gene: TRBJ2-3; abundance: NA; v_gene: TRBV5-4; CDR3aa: ASSLARDITDTQY
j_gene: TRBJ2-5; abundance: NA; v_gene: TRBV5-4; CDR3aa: ASSPAFSGENQGTQY
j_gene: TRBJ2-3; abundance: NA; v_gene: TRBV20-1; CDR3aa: SAGRDFSQY
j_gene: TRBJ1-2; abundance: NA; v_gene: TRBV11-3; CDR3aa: ASSLRVNYGYT
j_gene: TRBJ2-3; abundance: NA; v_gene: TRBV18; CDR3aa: ASSPNNVPSGTDTQY
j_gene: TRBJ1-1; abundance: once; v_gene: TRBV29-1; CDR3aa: SVEGSPEAF
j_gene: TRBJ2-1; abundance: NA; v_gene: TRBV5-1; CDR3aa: ASSPGQGADNEQF
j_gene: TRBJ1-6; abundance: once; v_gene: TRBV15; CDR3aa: ATSKLDSVRINSPLH
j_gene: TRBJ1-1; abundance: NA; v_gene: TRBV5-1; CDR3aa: ASSSGTGGAGAF
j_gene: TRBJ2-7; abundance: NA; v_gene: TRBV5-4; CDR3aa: ASSLRGPYEQY
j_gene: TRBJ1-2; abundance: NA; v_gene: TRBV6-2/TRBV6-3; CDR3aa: ASSYLQGNGYT
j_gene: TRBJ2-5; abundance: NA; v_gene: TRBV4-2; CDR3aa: ASSQTGGGRETQY
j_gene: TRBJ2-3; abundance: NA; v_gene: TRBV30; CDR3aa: AWASGGANTQY
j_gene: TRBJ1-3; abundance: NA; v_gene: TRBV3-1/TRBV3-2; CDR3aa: ASSQLGTGSGNTIY
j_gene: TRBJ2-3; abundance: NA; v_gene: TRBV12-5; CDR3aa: ASGLVLTVQPDTQY
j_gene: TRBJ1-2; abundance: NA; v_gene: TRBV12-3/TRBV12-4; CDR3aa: ASSVFIIYGYT
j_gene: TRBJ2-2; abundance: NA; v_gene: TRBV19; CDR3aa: ASTPSGLTGELF
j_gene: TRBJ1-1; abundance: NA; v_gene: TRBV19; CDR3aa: ASRPPRDRGAF
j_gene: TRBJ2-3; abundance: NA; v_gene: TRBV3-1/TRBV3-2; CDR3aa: ASSQTKLAGLTDTQY
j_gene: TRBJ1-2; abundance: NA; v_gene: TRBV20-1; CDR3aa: SASVIGQGQGGYT
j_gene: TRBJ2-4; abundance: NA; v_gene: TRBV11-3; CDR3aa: ASSPPPGQGSFNIQY
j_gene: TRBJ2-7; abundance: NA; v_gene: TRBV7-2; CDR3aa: ASSFSRGGQYEQY
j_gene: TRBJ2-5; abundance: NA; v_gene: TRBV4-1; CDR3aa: ASRLAGGYQETQY
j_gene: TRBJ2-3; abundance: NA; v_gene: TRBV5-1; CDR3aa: ASSPGGTDTQY
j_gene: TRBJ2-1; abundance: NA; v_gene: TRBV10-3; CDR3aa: AISGGGEDNEQF
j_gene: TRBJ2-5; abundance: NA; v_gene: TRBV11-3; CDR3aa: ASSLRTGQRETQY
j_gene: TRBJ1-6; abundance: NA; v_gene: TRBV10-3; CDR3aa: AIRQGWNSPLH
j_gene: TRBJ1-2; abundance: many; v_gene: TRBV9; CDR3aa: ASSAEGYGYT
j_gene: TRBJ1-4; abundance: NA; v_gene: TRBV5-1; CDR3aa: ASSATGGVEKLF
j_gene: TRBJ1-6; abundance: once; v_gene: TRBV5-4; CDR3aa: ASSARDSYSPLH